Shown below are 13 T cell receptor beta chains from a single sample sequenced in a study of blood T cell repertoires in COVID-19. Produced via immunoSEQ multiplex PCR; TCRdb's table is partial and in-frame only. In the table there are roughly 53,000 clones, around 83% of which are singletons. The sequenced material came from peripheral blood. The source of these receptors is a man aged 40-49 years with active COVID-19.

This chain connects TRBV6-1 to TRBJ2-7; D unclear. Germline CDR1 MNHNS, CDR2 SASEGT. This CDR3 region has 11 residues. Deletions cut 4 bases from V and 6 bases from J, with 7 bases between. The CDR3 spells CASSAAREQYF. In DNA form, the CDR3 reads TGTGCCAGCAGTGCAGCTCGCGAGCAGTACTTC.

V is TRBV3-1 (or the pseudogene TRBV3-2) and J is TRBJ2-7; no firm D call. The V gene's germline CDR1 is LGHDT and CDR2 YNNKEL (reference sequence). There are 13 residues in the CDR3. V gave up 0 bases and J gave up 8 bases, with 11 bases separating them. CDR3 sequence: CASSQDREEKQYF. CDR3 nucleotides: TGTGCCAGCAGCCAAGATCGTGAGGAGAAGCAGTACTTC.

J is TRBJ1-5 and V is TRBV6-6; D may be TRBD1 (6 bases). Germline V gives CDR1 MNHNY, CDR2 SVGAGI (reference sequence). The CDR3 length is 14 residues. V lost 7 bases, J lost 4 bases, and 14 bases lay in between. The CDR3 region has the DNA TGTGCCAGCACCCACGAACAGGGTAATCAGCCCCAGCATTTT. Translation: CASTHEQGNQPQHF.

This chain uses TRBV9 with TRBJ2-1; the match to TRBD1 covers 7 bases. The length of the CDR3 is 17 residues. Per the germline V gene, CDR1 is SGDLS and CDR2 is YYNGEE. Trimming removed 3 bases from V and 0 bases from J; junction bases left unmatched: 9. The CDR3 here is CASSAPTGDSSYNEQFF. For the CDR3, the DNA is TGTGCCAGCAGCGCCCCCACAGGGGACAGCTCCTACAATGAGCAGTTCTTC.

The genes are TRBV30 and TRBJ1-6; 9 bases agree with TRBD1. Germline V gene sequence: CDR1 GTSNPN, CDR2 SVGIG (reference sequence). The CDR3 totals 14 residues. After removal of 0 bases from V and 8 bases from J, the junction contained 2 bases not matched to a gene. Here the CDR3 reads CAWSVGQGDSPLHF. DNA of the CDR3: TGTGCCTGGAGTGTGGGACAGGGAGATTCACCCCTCCACTTT.

The chain links TRBV5-1 to TRBJ2-7; D is possibly TRBD2 (6 bases). Germline lookup yields CDR1 SGHRS and CDR2 YFSETQ. This CDR3 is built from 14 residues. The V end lost 2 bases, the J end lost 4 bases, and 13 bases lay between the germline ends. As DNA, the CDR3 is TGCGCCAGCAGCTTTGACGGGAGTAGGTACGAGCAGTACTTC. Translation gives CASSFDGSRYEQYF.

The chain recombines TRBV28 with TRBJ1-1; a weak D match, TRBD1 (6 bases). The V and J ends lost 6 bases and 0 bases respectively, with 11 bases between them. CDR3 length: 14 residues. Germline CDR1 MDHEN, CDR2 SYDVKM. This chain's CDR3 is CASSNHRVNTEAFF. CDR3 DNA sequence: TGTGCCAGCAGCAACCACAGGGTGAACACTGAAGCTTTCTTT. The variable domain in full, with the rest retrieved from reference TRBV28 and TRBJ1-1, is DVKVTQSSRYLVKRTGEKVFLECVQDMDHENMFWYRQDPGLGLRLIYFSYDVKMKEKGDIPEGYSVSREKKERFSLILESASTNQTSMYLCASSNHRVNTEAFFGQGTRLTVV.

This chain joins TRBV19 and TRBJ2-1; 10 nucleotides agree with TRBD2. The CDR3 spans 16 residues. CDR1 is LNHDA and CDR2 is SQIVND in the germline V gene (reference sequence). The ends lost 1 base at V and 0 bases at J; junction bases unmatched: 0. In nucleotides, the CDR3 is TGTGCCAGTAGTATAGCTAGCGGGAGCTCCTACAATGAGCAGTTCTTC. It specifies CASSIASGSSYNEQFF.

The V call is TRBV12-3 or TRBV12-4, the J call TRBJ1-1; D call uncertain. The ends were cut back, 9 bases at V and 5 bases at J, with 10 bases in the middle. This CDR3 comprises 11 residues. In DNA, the CDR3 is TGTGCCAGTCGCCCGGGGACTGAAGCTTTCTTT. This gives the protein CASRPGTEAFF.

V and J are TRBV5-5 and TRBJ2-1; maybe TRBD1 (6 bases). This CDR3 comprises 16 residues. The germline V and J ends were trimmed by 2 bases and 4 bases, with 16 bases remaining between them. The V gene's germline CDR1 is SGHKS and CDR2 YYEKEE (reference sequence). The CDR3 sequence is CASSFTGSPLYNEQFF. The CDR3 region has the DNA TGTGCCAGCAGCTTCACAGGGAGCCCTCTGTACAATGAGCAGTTCTTC.

The chain joins TRBV18 to TRBJ2-2; TRBD1 matches 10 bases. The CDR3 consists of 16 residues. V was pared by 3 bases and J by 0 bases, with 1 base of the junction left unmatched. CDR1 and CDR2 (germline): KGHSH, LQKENI. In DNA, the CDR3 is TGTGCCAGCTCACCGGGGACAGGGGCGAACACCGGGGAGCTGTTTTTT. This encodes CASSPGTGANTGELFF.

The CDR3 sequence: CASGLLNTGELFF. In DNA, the CDR3 is TGTGCCAGCGGACTTCTGAACACCGGGGAGCTGTTTTTT. This chain connects TRBV2 to TRBJ2-2; TRBD2 is a possible D gene (5 bases). Germline lookup yields CDR1 SNHLY and CDR2 FYNNEI. The CDR3 extends over 13 amino acids. Trimming left V 8 bases short and J 1 base short, with 8 bases between.

CDR3 residues: CASSDGGYNEQFF. The CDR3 nucleotides are TGCGCCAGCAGCGACGGAGGGTACAATGAGCAGTTCTTC. V and J are TRBV5-1 and TRBJ2-1; the D gene is possibly TRBD2 (6 bases). V was cut by 4 bases and J by 4 bases, with 9 bases left in between. This CDR3 has 13 residues. Germline lookup yields CDR1 SGHRS and CDR2 YFSETQ.